This entry concerns a single T cell receptor (beta chain). In germline, CDR1 is MNHNY, CDR2 SVGAGI (reference sequence). The V gene end was trimmed by 5 bases and the J gene end by 0 bases; junction bases not matched to a gene: 12. The CDR3 covers 19 residues. These data are taken from a study of control samples from healthy donors and cancer patients. The table came from immunoSEQ multiplex PCR; TCRdb's copy has only in-frame clones and leaves some out. The sample holds under 150,000 clones, 85% to 95% seen once. The sequencing input was blood. The source is a man aged 25-40 years in good health. V usage is TRBV6-6 and J usage is TRBJ1-4; 10 nucleotides match TRBD1. CDR3 in amino acids: CASSRSGTGATPTNEKLFF. CDR3 nucleotides: TGTGCCAGCAGTCGTTCCGGGACAGGGGCGACTCCAACTAATGAAAAACTGTTTTTT.